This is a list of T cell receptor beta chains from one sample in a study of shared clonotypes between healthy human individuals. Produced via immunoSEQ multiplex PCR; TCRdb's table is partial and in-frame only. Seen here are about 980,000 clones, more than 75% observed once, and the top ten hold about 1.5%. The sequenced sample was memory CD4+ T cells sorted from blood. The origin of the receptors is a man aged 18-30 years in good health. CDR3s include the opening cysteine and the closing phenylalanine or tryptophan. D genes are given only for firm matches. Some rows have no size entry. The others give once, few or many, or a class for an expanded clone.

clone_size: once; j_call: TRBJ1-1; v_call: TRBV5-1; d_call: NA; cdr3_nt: TGCGCCAGCAGCTTGGCAGGGAAAACTTTCTTT; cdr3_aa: CASSLAGKTFF
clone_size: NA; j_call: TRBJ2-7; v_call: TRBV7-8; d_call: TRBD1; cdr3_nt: TGTGCCAGCAGCCCCTCCTGGACAGGGGGCATTAAATCCTACGAGCAGTACTTC; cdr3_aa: CASSPSWTGGIKSYEQYF
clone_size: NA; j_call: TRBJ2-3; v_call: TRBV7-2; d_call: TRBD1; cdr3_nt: TGTGCCAGCAAAAGGGACAGGGGTTCGGATACGCAGTATTTT; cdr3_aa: CASKRDRGSDTQYF
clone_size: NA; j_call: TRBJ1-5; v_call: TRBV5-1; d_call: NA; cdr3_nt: TGCGCCAGCAGCTTGGGACATAATCAGCCCCAGCATTTT; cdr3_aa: CASSLGHNQPQHF
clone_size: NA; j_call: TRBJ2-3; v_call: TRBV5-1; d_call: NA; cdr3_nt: TGCGCCAGCAGCTTGGGAGATGGCACAGATACGCAGTATTTT; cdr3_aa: CASSLGDGTDTQYF
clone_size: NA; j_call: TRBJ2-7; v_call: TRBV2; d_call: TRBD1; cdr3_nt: TGTGCCAGCGGGACAGGGTCCTACGAGCAGTACTTC; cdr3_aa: CASGTGSYEQYF
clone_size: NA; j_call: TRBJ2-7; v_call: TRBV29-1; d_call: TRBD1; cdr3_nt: TGCAGCGTTGAGGGACAGGGGGTGAACGAGCAGTACTTC; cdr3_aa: CSVEGQGVNEQYF
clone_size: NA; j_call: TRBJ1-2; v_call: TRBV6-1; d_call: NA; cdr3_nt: TGTGCCACCTCCGGGGCCGGGAGTTATGGCTACACCTTC; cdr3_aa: CATSGAGSYGYTF
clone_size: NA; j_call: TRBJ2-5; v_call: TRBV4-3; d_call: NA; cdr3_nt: TGCGCCAGCAGCCAAGATAGGGCTAGGGTGTACTTC; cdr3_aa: CASSQDRARVYF
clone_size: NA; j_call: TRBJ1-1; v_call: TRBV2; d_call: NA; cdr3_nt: TGTGCCACGGGGCTGAACACTGAAGCTTTCTTT; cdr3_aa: CATGLNTEAFF
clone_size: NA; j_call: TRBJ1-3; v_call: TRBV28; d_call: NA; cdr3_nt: TGTGCCAGCAGTTTGAGCTCTGGAAACACCATATATTTT; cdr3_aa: CASSLSSGNTIYF
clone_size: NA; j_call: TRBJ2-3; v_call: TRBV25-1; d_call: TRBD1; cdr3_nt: TGTGCCAGCAGCCCAGGACAGGGGAAATCGGATACGCAGTATTTT; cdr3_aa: CASSPGQGKSDTQYF
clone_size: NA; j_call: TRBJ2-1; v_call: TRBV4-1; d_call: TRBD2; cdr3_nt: TGCGCCAGCTCCCTAGCGGGAGTATCCTACAATGAGCAGTTCTTC; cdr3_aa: CASSLAGVSYNEQFF
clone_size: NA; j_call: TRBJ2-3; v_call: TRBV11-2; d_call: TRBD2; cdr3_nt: TGTGCCAGCAGCTGGGAAAGGCGGGAGAGGACTAACACAGATACGCAGTATTTT; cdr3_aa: CASSWERRERTNTDTQYF
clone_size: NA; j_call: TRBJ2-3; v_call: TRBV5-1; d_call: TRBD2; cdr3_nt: TGCGCCAGCGGGGGAGGGATCAGCACAGATACGCAGTATTTT; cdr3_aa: CASGGGISTDTQYF
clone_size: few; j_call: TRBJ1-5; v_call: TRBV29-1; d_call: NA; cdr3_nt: TGCAGCGGTCCGGGGGAAGTTTTTCAGCCCCAGCATTTT; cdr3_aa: CSGPGEVFQPQHF
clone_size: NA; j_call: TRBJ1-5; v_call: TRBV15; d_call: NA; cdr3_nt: TGTGCCACCAGCAGAGATATCGGCGGGGGCAATCAGCCCCAGCATTTT; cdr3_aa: CATSRDIGGGNQPQHF
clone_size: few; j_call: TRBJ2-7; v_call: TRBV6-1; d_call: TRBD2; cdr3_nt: TGTGCCAGCAGTGATGGTACTAGCGGGCCCTACGAGCAGTACTTC; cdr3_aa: CASSDGTSGPYEQYF
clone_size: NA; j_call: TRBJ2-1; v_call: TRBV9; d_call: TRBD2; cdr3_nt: TGTGCCAGCAGCGCAGGGACTAGCGGGAAGAATGAGCAGTTCTTC; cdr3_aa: CASSAGTSGKNEQFF
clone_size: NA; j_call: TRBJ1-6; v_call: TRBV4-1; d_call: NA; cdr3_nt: TGCGCCAGCAGCCCCCAAGACAGACCAAATTCACCCCTCCACTTT; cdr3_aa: CASSPQDRPNSPLHF
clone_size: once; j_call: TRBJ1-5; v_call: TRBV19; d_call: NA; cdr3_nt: TGTGCCAGTATGGCTGGGAATAGCAATCAGCCCCAGCATTTT; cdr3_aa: CASMAGNSNQPQHF
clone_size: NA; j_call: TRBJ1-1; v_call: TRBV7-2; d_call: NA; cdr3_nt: TGTGCCAGCAGCTTAGCCCGGGTGAACACTGAAGCTTTCTTT; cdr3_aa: CASSLARVNTEAFF
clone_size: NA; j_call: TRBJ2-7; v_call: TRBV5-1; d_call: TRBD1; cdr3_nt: TGCGCCAGCAGCCCCGGGACAGGGTGGTACGAGCAGTACTTC; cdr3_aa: CASSPGTGWYEQYF
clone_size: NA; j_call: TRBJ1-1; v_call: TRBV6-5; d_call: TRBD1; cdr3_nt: TGTGCCAGCAGTTACAACCGACGGACAGGGACCACTGAAGCTTTCTTT; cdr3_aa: CASSYNRRTGTTEAFF
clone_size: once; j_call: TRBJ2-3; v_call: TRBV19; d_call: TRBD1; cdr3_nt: TGTGCCAGTAGTCCAGGGGGACAGCGCACAGATACGCAGTATTTT; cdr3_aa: CASSPGGQRTDTQYF
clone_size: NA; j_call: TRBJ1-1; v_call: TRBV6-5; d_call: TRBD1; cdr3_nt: TGTGCCAGCAGTTTCCTCAGGGGGGTGAACACTGAAGCTTTCTTT; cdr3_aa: CASSFLRGVNTEAFF
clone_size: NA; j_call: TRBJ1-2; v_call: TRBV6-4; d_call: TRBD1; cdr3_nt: TGTGCCAGCAGTGACTCGGCAGGGGGGGCAAGAGGCTACACCTTC; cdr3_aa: CASSDSAGGARGYTF
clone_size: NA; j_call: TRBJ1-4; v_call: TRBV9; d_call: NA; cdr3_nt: TGTGCCAGCAGCGTAGGTTGGGGAAGCACTGAAAAACTGTTTTTT; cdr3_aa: CASSVGWGSTEKLFF
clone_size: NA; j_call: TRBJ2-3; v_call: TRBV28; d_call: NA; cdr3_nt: TGTGCCAGCATGGCCAGCACAGATACGCAGTATTTT; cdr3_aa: CASMASTDTQYF
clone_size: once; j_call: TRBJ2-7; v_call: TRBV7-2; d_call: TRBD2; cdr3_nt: TGTGCCAGCAGCTCCTGGACTAGCGTAGCGCCGGAGCAGTACTTC; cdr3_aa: CASSSWTSVAPEQYF
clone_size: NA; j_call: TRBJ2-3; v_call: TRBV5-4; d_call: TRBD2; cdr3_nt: TGTGCCAGCAGTCGAGCGGGGGATACAGATACGCAGTATTTT; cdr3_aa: CASSRAGDTDTQYF
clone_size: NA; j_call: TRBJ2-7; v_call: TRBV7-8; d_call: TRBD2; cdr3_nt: TGTGCCAGCAGCCCACTAGCGACCCACGAGCAGTACTTC; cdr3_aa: CASSPLATHEQYF
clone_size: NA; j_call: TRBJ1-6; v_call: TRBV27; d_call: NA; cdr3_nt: TGTGCCAGCAGTTTAGGGCGCTTCTATAATTCACCCCTCCACTTT; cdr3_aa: CASSLGRFYNSPLHF
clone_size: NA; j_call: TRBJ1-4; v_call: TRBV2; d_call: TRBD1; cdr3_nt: TGTGCCAGCCACCGGGACAGAAATGAAAAACTGTTTTTT; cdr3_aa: CASHRDRNEKLFF
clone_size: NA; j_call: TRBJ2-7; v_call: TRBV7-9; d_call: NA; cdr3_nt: TGTGCCAGCAGTTACCACAGGGAGGGTGAGCAGTACTTC; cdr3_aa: CASSYHREGEQYF
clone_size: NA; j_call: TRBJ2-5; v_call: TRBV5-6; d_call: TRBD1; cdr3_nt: TGTGCCAGCAGCTCCCGGAGGGACAGGGCGGCCTTTAAAGAGACCCAGTACTTC; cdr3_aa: CASSSRRDRAAFKETQYF
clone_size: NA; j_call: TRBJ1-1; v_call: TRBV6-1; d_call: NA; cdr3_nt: TGTGCCAGCAGAGTAAACGTTAACACTGAAGCTTTCTTT; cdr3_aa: CASRVNVNTEAFF
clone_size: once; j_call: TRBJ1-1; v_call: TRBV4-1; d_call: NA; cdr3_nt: TGCGCCAGCAGCCAAGACACTGAAGCTTTCTTT; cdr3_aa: CASSQDTEAFF
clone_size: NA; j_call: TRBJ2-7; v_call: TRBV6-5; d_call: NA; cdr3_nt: TGTGCCAGCAATGGGGGGGCCGAGCAGTACTTC; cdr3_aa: CASNGGAEQYF
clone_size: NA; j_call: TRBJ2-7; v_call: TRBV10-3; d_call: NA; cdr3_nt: TGTGCCATCAGTGAGTCGGCAGGATACGAGCAGTACTTC; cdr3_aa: CAISESAGYEQYF
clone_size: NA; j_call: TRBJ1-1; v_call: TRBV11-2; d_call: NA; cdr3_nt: TGTGCCAGCAGCTTAGAAGGCAGGGTGAACACTGAAGCTTTCTTT; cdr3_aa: CASSLEGRVNTEAFF
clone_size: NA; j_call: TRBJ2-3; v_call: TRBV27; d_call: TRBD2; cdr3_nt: TGTGCCAGCAGTTGGCGGGGGACCACAGATACGCAGTATTTT; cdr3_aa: CASSWRGTTDTQYF
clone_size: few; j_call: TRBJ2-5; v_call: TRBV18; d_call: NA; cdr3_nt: TGTGCCAGCTCACCAACCTCCACTCAAGAGACCCAGTACTTC; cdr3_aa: CASSPTSTQETQYF
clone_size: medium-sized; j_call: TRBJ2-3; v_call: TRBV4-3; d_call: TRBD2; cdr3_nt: TGCGCCAGCAGCCCACGACTAGCGGGAGCTGATACGCAGTATTTT; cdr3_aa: CASSPRLAGADTQYF
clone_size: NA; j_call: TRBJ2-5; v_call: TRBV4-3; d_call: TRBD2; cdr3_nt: TGCGCCAGCAGACGAGCGGGAGAAGAGACCCAGTACTTC; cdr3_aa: CASRRAGEETQYF
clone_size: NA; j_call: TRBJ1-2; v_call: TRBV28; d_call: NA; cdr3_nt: TGTGCCAGCAGCCCCCCCGGGGAGGGTAACTATGGCTACACCTTC; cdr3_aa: CASSPPGEGNYGYTF
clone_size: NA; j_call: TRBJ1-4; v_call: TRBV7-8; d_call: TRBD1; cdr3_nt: TGTGCCAGCAGCTACCGAGGGACAGATGAAAAACTGTTTTTT; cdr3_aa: CASSYRGTDEKLFF